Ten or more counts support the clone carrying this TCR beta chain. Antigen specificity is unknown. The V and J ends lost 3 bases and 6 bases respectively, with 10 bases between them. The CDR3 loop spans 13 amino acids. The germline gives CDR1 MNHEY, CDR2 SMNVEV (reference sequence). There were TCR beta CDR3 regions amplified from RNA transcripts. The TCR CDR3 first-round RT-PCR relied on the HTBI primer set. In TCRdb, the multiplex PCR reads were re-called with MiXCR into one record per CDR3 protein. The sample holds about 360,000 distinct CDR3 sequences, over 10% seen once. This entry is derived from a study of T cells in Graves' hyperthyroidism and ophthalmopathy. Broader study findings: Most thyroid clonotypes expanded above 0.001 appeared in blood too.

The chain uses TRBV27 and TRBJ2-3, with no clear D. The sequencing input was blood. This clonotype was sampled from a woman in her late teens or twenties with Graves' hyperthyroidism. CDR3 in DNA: TGTGCCAGCAGTTTGGCCCTCGGGGATACGCAGTATTTT. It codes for CASSLALGDTQYF.